This T cell receptor (beta chain) was sequenced in a study of beta chain features in type 1 diabetes. The V gene lost 5 bases and the J gene lost 10 bases, with 15 bases spanning the gap. CDR1 is MDHEN, CDR2 SYDVKM, per germline. There are 13 residues in the CDR3. cDNA synthesis used the whole RNA isolate, giving expressed TCRB sequences. Data came from immunoSEQ multiplex PCR; TCRdb stores just in-frame clones and leaves some out. The top ten hold approximately 0.019% of the sample, which has more than 300,000 clones, roughly 16% seen once. The chain joins TRBV28 to TRBJ1-5, with no clear D. The specimen was naive CD4+ T cells from blood. The sequence derives from a woman under 30 in good health. CDR3 in amino acids: CASSPYPRGPQHF. In nucleotides, the CDR3 is TGTGCCAGCAGTCCCTATCCCCGGGGACCCCAGCATTTT.